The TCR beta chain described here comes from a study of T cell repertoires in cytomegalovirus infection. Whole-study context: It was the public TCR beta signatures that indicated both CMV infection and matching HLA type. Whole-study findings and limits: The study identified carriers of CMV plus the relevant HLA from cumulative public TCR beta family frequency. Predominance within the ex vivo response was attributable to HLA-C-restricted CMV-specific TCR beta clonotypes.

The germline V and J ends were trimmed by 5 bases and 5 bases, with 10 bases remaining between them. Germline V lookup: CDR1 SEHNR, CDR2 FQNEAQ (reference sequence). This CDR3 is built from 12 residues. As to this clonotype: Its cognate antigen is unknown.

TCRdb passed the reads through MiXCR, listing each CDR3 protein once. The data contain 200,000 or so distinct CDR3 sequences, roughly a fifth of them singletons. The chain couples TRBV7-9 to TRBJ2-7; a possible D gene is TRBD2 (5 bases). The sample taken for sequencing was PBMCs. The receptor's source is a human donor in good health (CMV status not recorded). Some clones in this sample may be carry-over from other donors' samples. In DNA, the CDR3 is TGTGCCAGCAGCCTGGAGAGGGACGAGCAGTACTTC. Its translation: CASSLERDEQYF.